Shown below are 20 T cell receptor delta chains from a single sample sequenced in a study of human gamma delta and Vdelta1 T cells. TCRdb re-called the PCR reads using CATT. The data show 1,400 to 1,500 delta-chain clones, with approximately 40% seen just once and about 5% held by the top ten. The material sequenced was Vdelta1 gamma-delta T cells from blood. The receptors originated from a human donor in good health.

On this clone itself: A read error is the likely source, as a far larger clone sits one nucleotide away. This CDR3 is also generated by other DNA sequences in the sample. The V call is TRDV1, the J call TRDJ1; TRDD3 aligns across 9 bases. Germline assignment: CDR1 TSWWSYY and CDR2 QGS. The CDR3 runs to 25 residues. V lost 0 bases, J lost 0 bases, and 29 bases stayed unmatched. The CDR3 DNA reads as TGTGCTCTTGGGGAACTCCCCCACCACTTCAGGGGATACGTGTATATTCCGCCGTACACCGATAAACTCATCTTT. This translates into CALGELPHHFRGYVYIPPYTDKLIF.

With regard to this clone: Only one base separates this from a far larger clonotype, so it likely reflects a read error. Other DNA sequences in the same sample also yield this CDR3. This chain links TRDV1 with TRDJ1; either TRDD2 or TRDD3 may supply D (6 bases each). This CDR3 is built from 21 residues. Germline CDR1 TSWWSYY, CDR2 QGS. Trimming shortened V by 1 base and J by 0 bases, and 27 bases separated the two germline ends. This chain's CDR3 is CALGERILPALGTRYTDKLIF. DNA for the CDR3: TGTGCTCTTGGGGAACGAATCCTACCTGCGCTGGGGACCCGGTACACCGATAAACTCATCTTT.

On this clone: A read error may be the cause here, since a much bigger clone is one base away. This chain joins TRDV1 and TRDJ1; D could derive from TRDD2 or TRDD3 (5 bases each). Germline CDR1 reads TSWWSYY; CDR2 reads QGS. This CDR3 region has 21 residues. For the CDR3, the DNA is TGTTCTCTTGGGGAGAATACCTTCGGCCCACCCGGGGCACAGGGGGCCGATAAACTCATCTTT. Translating gives CSLGENTFGPPGAQGADKLIF.

The chain links TRDV1 to TRDJ1; 10 nucleotides agree with TRDD3. The germline V gene encodes CDR1 TSWWSYY and CDR2 QGS. V was clipped by 1 base and J by 8 bases; unmatched bases: 19. The CDR3 is 19 residues long. CDR3 residues: CALGERTALWGIGGIKLIF. The CDR3 nucleotides are TGTGCTCTTGGGGAACGAACCGCGCTCTGGGGGATAGGGGGGATAAAACTCATCTTT.

About this clone: This may stem from a read error, because a much larger clone lies one nucleotide away. Within the sample, other DNA sequences also encode this same CDR3. This chain connects TRDV1 to TRDJ1; TRDD3 matches at 7 bases. Germline CDR1 and CDR2: TSWWSYY and QGS. The CDR3 spans 19 residues. This CDR3 is CALGELPPYWGSGTDKLIF. CDR3 in DNA: TGTGCTCTTGGTGAACTACCCCCGTACTGGGGATCGGGAACCGATAAACTCATCTTT.

By share, this clone ranks as large. Additional DNA sequences in this sample encode the identical CDR3. This sequence joins TRDV1 and TRDJ1; 9 positions agree with TRDD3. The V segment lost 2 bases and the J segment 1 base; nucleotides outside the gene matches: 11. The CDR3 is 18 amino acids. Germline CDR1 TSWWSYY, CDR2 QGS. CDR3 residues: CALGETPPDWGTTDKLIF. The CDR3 DNA is TGTGCTCTTGGGGAAACCCCCCCGGACTGGGGGACCACCGATAAACTCATCTTT.

Points on this clone: A read error is possible here, since a much larger clone lies one base away. The sample carries other DNA sequences with the same CDR3. This chain joins TRDV1 and TRDJ1; D perhaps matches TRDD2 (7 bases). The germline CDR1 and CDR2 sequences are TSWWSYY and QGS. Trimming removed 6 bases from V and 0 bases from J, with 35 bases in between. CDR3 size: 22 residues. This CDR3 is CALGEIPGPFLLWGAYTDKLIF. The CDR3 DNA sequence: TGTGCTCTTGGAGAAATCCCCGGGCCATTCCTACTCTGGGGAGCGTACACCGATAAACTCATCTTT.

In its sample, this clone is large. The chain joins TRDV1 to TRDJ1; 8 bases agree with TRDD3. This CDR3 comprises 18 residues. CDR1 and CDR2 (germline): TSWWSYY, QGS. V was pared by 4 bases and J by 3 bases, with 16 bases of the junction left unmatched. CDR3 DNA sequence: TGTGCTCTTGGGGGGGCCTTCCGCCGTACTGGGGGTTCCGATAAACTCATCTTT. Translating it yields CALGGAFRRTGGSDKLIF.

Details on this clone: A read error likely explains this, since a far larger clone differs by one base. The same CDR3 can be traced to other DNA sequences in this sample. The chain is built from TRDV1 and TRDJ1, with 11 bases aligning to TRDD3. CDR1 and CDR2 (germline): TSWWSYY, QGS. This CDR3 spans 29 amino acids. The J segment lost 6 bases and the V segment lost 1 base, leaving 46 bases of the junction unmatched. The CDR3 loop is CALGEPKLPNIVGLLTHWGIKEKDHKLIF. In nucleotides, the CDR3 is TGTGCTCTTGGGGAACCTAAACTACCCAATATCGTCGGCCTTCTTACACACTGGGGGATAAAGGAAAAGGACCATAAACTCATCTTT.

Worth noting for this clone: A much larger clone lies a single base off, so this may be a read error. V gene TRDV1 combines with J gene TRDJ1; 9 bases fit TRDD3. The CDR3 covers 20 residues. Looked up from germline, CDR1 is TSWWSYY and CDR2 is QGS. J was trimmed by 2 bases and V by 5 bases; bases with no gene match: 21. The CDR3 is CALGKNLDEYWGRLTDKLIF. Here the CDR3 DNA reads TGTGCTCTTGGGAAAAACCTAGACGAGTACTGGGGGAGACTAACCGATAAACTCATCTTT.

This clone ranks as large. The chain carries TRDV1 and TRDJ1, with 11 positions matching TRDD3. Looked up from germline, CDR1 is TSWWSYY and CDR2 is QGS. V lost 4 bases to trimming and J lost 3 bases; unmatched junction nucleotides: 10. The CDR3 runs 17 residues. CDR3 bases: TGTGCTCTTGGGGTCTTCCTCTGGGGGATACTACCCGATAAACTCATCTTT. Encoded protein: CALGVFLWGILPDKLIF.

As regards this clone: This clone may be a read error of a much larger clone one base away. The rearrangement uses TRDV1 and TRDJ1, with 7 bases lining up with TRDD3. The V gene's germline CDR1 is TSWWSYY and CDR2 QGS. This CDR3 spans 17 amino acids. CDR3 in DNA: TGTGCTCTTGGGGAACTCAAGTGGGGGACGTACACCGATAAACGCATCTTT. Its protein product is CALGELKWGTYTDKRIF.

By share of the sample, this clone is large. Other DNA variants within this sample encode the same CDR3. The chain combines TRDV1 with TRDJ1; 9 positions agree with TRDD3. There are 22 residues in the CDR3. The germline CDR1 and CDR2 sequences are TSWWSYY and QGS. V shed 0 bases and J 3 bases; nucleotides not matched to a gene: 23. CDR3 DNA sequence: TGTGCTCTTGGGGAACTAGTCCTACTATCTGGGGGATGGAGTGTTCGTGCCGATAAACTCATCTTT. As protein: CALGELVLLSGGWSVRADKLIF.

The rearrangement links TRDV1 to TRDJ1; 9 positions agree with TRDD2. Germline CDR1 and CDR2: TSWWSYY and QGS. Unmatched junction bases numbered 18, after V lost 4 bases and J lost 0 bases. CDR3 size: 20 residues. The CDR3 sequence is CALGVGLPTIGVEYTDKLIF. The CDR3, as DNA: TGTGCTCTTGGGGTCGGCCTTCCTACGATAGGGGTGGAGTACACCGATAAACTCATCTTT.

By sample share, this clone is medium-sized (0.01 to 0.1%). The chain joins TRDV1 to TRDJ1; tentatively, D is TRDD3 (8 bases). The CDR3 is 21 residues long. Germline V gene data show CDR1 as TSWWSYY and CDR2 as QGS. V was pared by 4 bases and J by 7 bases, with 37 bases between. The CDR3 DNA sequence: TGTGCTCTTGGGGCCTTAGGGCCTTCCTCGCCTCTGGGGGACCTCAGCCTTAAACTCATCTTT. It translates to CALGALGPSSPLGDLSLKLIF.

To note about this clone: The likely explanation is a read error, given a far larger clone one base away. The sample contains more than one DNA sequence encoding this CDR3. The genes are TRDV1 and TRDJ2; 8 bases line up with TRDD3. The CDR3 covers 22 residues. In germline, CDR1 is TSWWSYY, CDR2 QGS. V trimming: 3 bases; J trimming: 6 bases; junction bases outside the gene matches: 27. The CDR3 here is CALGENSQYEVLGAIPAAQLFF. The CDR3 bases are TGTGCTCTTGGGGAGAATTCCCAGTACGAGGTACTGGGGGCTATACCGGCAGCACAACTCTTCTTT.

This clone qualifies as large. The V call is TRDV1, the J call TRDJ1; perhaps TRDD2 as D (5 bases). The CDR3 sequence is 16 residues long. Germline V gene lookup returns CDR1 TSWWSYY and CDR2 QGS. Trimming shortened V by 3 bases and J by 0 bases, and 14 bases separated the two germline ends. CDR3 sequence: CALGERPSSYTDKLIF. The CDR3 bases are TGTGCTCTTGGGGAGAGGCCTTCATCTTACACCGATAAACTCATCTTT.

This clone has a handful of counts. This chain joins TRDV1 and TRDJ1; 12 bases are shared with TRDD3. The CDR3 has 22 amino acids. After removal of 1 base from V and 0 bases from J, the junction contained 18 bases not matched to a gene. Germline CDR1 is TSWWSYY and CDR2 is QGS. The CDR3 reads CALGERPGGHTGGYPYTDKLIF. The DNA of the CDR3 is TGTGCTCTTGGGGAACGCCCCGGGGGACATACTGGGGGATACCCGTACACCGATAAACTCATCTTT.

Concerning this clone itself: This likely reflects a read error, since a far larger clone is one base away. The sample holds other DNA sequences that translate to the same CDR3. The chain has TRDV1 and TRDJ1, with 11 nucleotides matching TRDD3. This CDR3 spans 23 amino acids. The germline CDR1 and CDR2 sequences are TSWWSYY and QGS. CDR3 DNA: TGTGCTCTTGGGGTTGGCCTTCCTACAGAATGGGGGATACGCGAGAAGTACACTGATAAACTCATCTTT. Translating it yields CALGVGLPTEWGIREKYTDKLIF.

The chain has TRDV1 and TRDJ1, with 9 bases that match TRDD3. CDR3 length: 14 residues. V gave up 6 bases and J gave up 7 bases; unmatched junction bases: 9. Germline V gene data show CDR1 as TSWWSYY and CDR2 as QGS. CDR3 loop: CALGGDTRGGKLIF. The CDR3 coding sequence is TGTGCTCTTGGAGGGGATACGCGAGGGGGTAAACTCATCTTT.